The 14 T cell receptor beta chains below all came from one sample that was sequenced in a study of T cell repertoires in cytomegalovirus infection. MiXCR, applied by TCRdb to the reads, yields one record per CDR3 protein. Of around 130,000 distinct CDR3 sequences in the sample, approximately 9.2% are singletons; the top ten hold 10%. Specimen: PBMCs. Receptors were obtained from a human donor in good health (CMV status not recorded). Some clones in this sample may be carry-over from other donors' samples.

Worth noting for this clonotype: One base away lies a much larger clone, so this may be a sequencing read error. The rearrangement uses TRBV20-1 and TRBJ2-5; D call uncertain. CDR1 DFQATT and CDR2 SNEGSKA come from the germline V gene (reference sequence). The V end lost 3 bases, the J end lost 5 bases, and 10 bases lay between the germline ends. This CDR3 is built from 12 residues. As DNA, the CDR3 is TGCAGTGCTAGTACCACCGAGGAGACCCAGTACTTC. It is translated as CSASTTEETQYF.

The rearrangement uses TRBV6-1 and TRBJ1-1; 7 bases map to TRBD1. Germline CDR1 is MNHNS and CDR2 is SASEGT. After removal of 1 base from V and 6 bases from J, the junction contained 5 bases not matched to a gene. There are 14 residues in the CDR3. The CDR3 sequence is CASSEVWDSAEAFF. CDR3 DNA: TGTGCCAGCAGTGAAGTGTGGGACAGCGCTGAAGCTTTCTTT.

V and J are TRBV12-3 or TRBV12-4 and TRBJ1-1, with 7 bases matching TRBD1. After removal of 7 bases from V and 4 bases from J, the junction contained 9 bases not matched to a gene. CDR3 length: 14 amino acids. CDR3: CASTKTGTVTEAFF. CDR3 bases: TGTGCCAGCACCAAGACCGGGACAGTCACTGAAGCTTTCTTT.

This rearrangement joins TRBV5-4 to TRBJ1-6; no clear D gene. This CDR3 is 13 amino acids long. The V gene lost 2 bases and the J gene lost 10 bases, with 10 bases spanning the gap. Germline values: CDR1 SGHNT, CDR2 YYREEE (reference sequence). The CDR3 reads CASSFDTNSPLHF. DNA for the CDR3: TGTGCCAGCAGCTTCGACACAAACTCACCCCTCCACTTT.

This clonotype was picked up a small number of times. CDR3 residues: CSARSRVGTEAFF. For the CDR3, the DNA is TGCAGTGCTAGGAGCAGGGTTGGAACTGAAGCTTTCTTT. V and J are TRBV20-1 and TRBJ1-1; a weak D match, TRBD1 (5 bases). Germline CDR1 DFQATT, CDR2 SNEGSKA (reference sequence). V dropped 3 bases and J dropped 5 bases, with 13 bases sitting between them. The CDR3 has 13 amino acids.

This clonotype was detected many times. The chain employs TRBV25-1 and TRBJ2-2; D is unresolved. The V gene's germline CDR1 is MGHDK and CDR2 SYGVNS. V was trimmed by 5 bases and J by 4 bases, leaving 5 bases between them. The CDR3 is made up of 12 amino acids. The CDR3 spells CASSRGTGELFF. The CDR3 bases are TGTGCCAGCAGTCGTGGCACCGGGGAGCTGTTTTTT. The entire variable domain, with the rest obtained from reference TRBV25-1 and TRBJ2-2, is as follows: EADIYQTPRYLVIGTGKKITLECSQTMGHDKMYWYQQDPGMELHLIHYSYGVNSTEKGDLSSESTVSRIRTEHFPLTLESARPSHTSQYLCASSRGTGELFFGEGSRLTVL.

This clonotype was counted ten times or more. CDR3 sequence (DNA): TGCGCCAGCAGCTCTTACAGGGATGGTGGCTCCACCGGCTACACCTTC. The encoded protein is CASSSYRDGGSTGYTF. The rearrangement joins TRBV5-1 to TRBJ1-2; TRBD1 might be the D (6 bases). Germline-derived CDR1 and CDR2 are SGHRS and YFSETQ. This CDR3 comprises 16 residues. V was pared by 3 bases and J by 8 bases, with 23 bases between.

V gene TRBV20-1 combines with J gene TRBJ2-1; TRBD2 matches 8 bases. The CDR3 runs to 16 residues. The junction had 11 bases not matched to a gene; V was cut back by 5 bases and J by 2 bases. Germline V gene sequence: CDR1 DFQATT, CDR2 SNEGSKA (reference sequence). The CDR3 sequence: CSAPPMSGGPYNEQFF. The DNA for the CDR3 is TGCAGTGCTCCCCCTATGAGCGGGGGCCCCTACAATGAGCAGTTCTTC.

This clonotype was counted only a few times. The V gene is TRBV5-1, the J gene TRBJ2-5, with TRBD1 as a possible D gene (5 bases). V shed 0 bases and J shed 5 bases, with 8 bases lying between them. This CDR3 spans 13 amino acids. The germline V gene encodes CDR1 SGHRS and CDR2 YFSETQ. The CDR3 nucleotides are TGCGCCAGCAGCTTGGCCAAGGGGGAGACCCAGTACTTC. Its protein product is CASSLAKGETQYF.

At least ten counts were recorded for this clonotype. The CDR3 protein is CASSDLTTGLETQYF. The CDR3 DNA follows: TGTGCCAGCAGTGACCTCACAACAGGGCTGGAGACCCAGTACTTC. J is TRBJ2-5 and V is TRBV25-1; a possible D gene is TRBD1 (6 bases). V lost 3 bases and J lost 5, with 16 bases in between. The germline V gene has CDR1 MGHDK and CDR2 SYGVNS. The CDR3 covers 15 residues.

To note about this clonotype: At one of its ends the junction is not consistent with the germline gene, which may arise from a read error. The chain employs TRBV19 and TRBJ1-1; D is uncertain. Germline loops: CDR1 LNHDA, CDR2 SQIVND (reference sequence). This CDR3 has 13 amino acids. The CDR3 spells CASSISHNTKAFF. The CDR3 DNA sequence: TGTGCCAGTAGTATCTCACATAACACTAAAGCTTTCTTT.

The chain joins TRBV2 to TRBJ2-5; D is perhaps TRBD2 (6 bases). CDR3 length: 13 amino acids. V was clipped by 6 bases and J by 4 bases, with 12 bases between them. CDR1 is SNHLY and CDR2 is FYNNEI in the germline V gene. The chain's CDR3 is CASREGLAETQYF. As DNA, the CDR3 is TGTGCCAGCAGGGAGGGTCTCGCAGAGACCCAGTACTTC.

This clonotype was detected ten times or more. The chain is built from TRBV6-2 or TRBV6-3 and TRBJ2-7; TRBD2 might be the D (6 bases). The CDR3 loop spans 15 amino acids. The V end was cut by 5 bases, the J end by 0 bases, with 14 bases between. The germline V gene encodes CDR1 MNHEY and CDR2 SVGEGT. DNA for the CDR3: TGTGCCAGCAGTCGCGAGGGACTCGGCTCCTACGAGCAGTACTTC. Encoded protein: CASSREGLGSYEQYF.

This clonotype was seen ten or more times. The chain has TRBV20-1 and TRBJ1-5; D is possibly TRBD1 (5 bases). Germline V gives CDR1 DFQATT, CDR2 SNEGSKA (reference sequence). Trimming removed 3 bases from V and 6 bases from J, with 15 bases in between. The CDR3 covers 14 residues. The CDR3, as DNA: TGCAGTGCTAGCGACAGAACGTACTTTCAGCCCCAGCATTTT. This encodes CSASDRTYFQPQHF.